A single sample gave rise to the 2 T cell receptor beta chains below, sequenced in a study of blood T cells in healthy people across ages. Then a second PCR, running about 7 to 11 cycles, was carried out with a sample-barcoded 5' primer and a J-beta primer mix. TCRdb passed the 5' RACE reads through MiXCR, listing each CDR3 protein once. The profile shows fewer than 1.5 million distinct CDR3 sequences, 42% of them singletons. Specimen: blood. Every receptor here comes from a woman younger than 35 in good health.

V gene TRBV20-1 combines with J gene TRBJ2-5, with 9 bases fitting TRBD1. CDR3 length: 14 amino acids. With 3 bases clipped from V and 5 bases from J, the junction kept 7 bases outside the gene matches. Germline loops: CDR1 DFQATT, CDR2 SNEGSKA (reference sequence). This CDR3 reads CSARETGGGETQYF. CDR3 nucleotides: TGCAGTGCTAGGGAGACAGGGGGAGGGGAGACCCAGTACTTC.

This clonotype has only a few counts. V gene TRBV20-1 combines with J gene TRBJ2-4; the D gene could be TRBD1 or TRBD2 (5 bases each). Germline CDR1 and CDR2: DFQATT and SNEGSKA (reference sequence). V shed 5 bases and J shed 0 bases, with 20 bases lying between them. The CDR3 is 17 amino acids. The CDR3 DNA sequence: TGCAGTGCTCAAGGGAGTGACAGAAACCTAGCCAAAAACATTCAGTACTTC. Its protein product is CSAQGSDRNLAKNIQYF.